Sequencing of this TCR beta chain was carried out in a study of blood T cells in healthy people across ages. Study-level information: Template switching captured about one barcoded beta molecule per two T cells. Study-level results: In older individuals, TCR beta diversity per million T cells was lower, falling roughly linearly with age. Donor CMV status was unknown, possibly confounding expanded clonotype changes.

The second PCR ran about 6 to 11 cycles with a sample-barcoded 5' primer and J-beta primers. Sequencing yielded, for each sample, at least 3 million paired-end reads carrying CDR3. In TCRdb, the 5' RACE reads were re-called with MiXCR into one record per CDR3 protein. Altogether about 770,000 distinct CDR3 sequences are present, around two fifths being singletons, with the ten largest covering about 21%. Per germline, CDR1 SGHTA and CDR2 FQGNSA. This CDR3 spans 15 amino acids. V dropped 4 bases and J dropped 0 bases, with 12 bases sitting between them. The count of this clonotype is one. Its antigen is unidentified.

Material for sequencing was blood. This sequence was found in a man aged 55 to 69 in good health. The rearrangement links TRBV7-2 to TRBJ1-1; the D gene is possibly TRBD1 (6 bases). The CDR3 spells CASSSAGTLNTEAFF. In DNA form, the CDR3 reads TGTGCCAGCAGCTCCGCGGGGACATTGAACACTGAAGCTTTCTTT. Combining the CDR3 with reference TRBV7-2 and TRBJ1-1 gives the whole variable domain GAGVSQSPSNKVTEKGKDVELRCDPISGHTALYWYRQSLGQGLEFLIYFQGNSAPDKSGLPSDRFSAERTGGSVSTLTIQRTQQEDSAVYLCASSSAGTLNTEAFFGQGTRLTVV.